This T cell receptor (beta chain) was found in a study of glioma-infiltrating T cells after dendritic cell vaccination. Study details: Patients had newly diagnosed or recurrent glioblastoma and received dendritic cell vaccines.

V lost 4 bases and J lost 5; bases outside the gene matches: 3. Germline CDR1 SGHDT, CDR2 YYEEEE. The CDR3 is 14 amino acids. Points from the study as a whole: Only a small number of patients had complete blood and tumor samples.

Remarks on this clone: Its target is unknown.

Produced via immunoSEQ multiplex PCR; TCRdb's table is partial and in-frame only. The sample has approximately 22,000 clones; 79% are singletons. The origin of this receptor is a human donor with glioblastoma. The rearrangement joins TRBV5-6 to TRBJ1-6, with TRBD1 identical over 7 bases. The sample here was blood, taken before dendritic cell vaccination. Here the CDR3 reads CASSRDRDNSPLHF. Written as DNA, the CDR3 is TGTGCCAGCAGCCGGGACAGAGATAATTCACCCCTCCACTTT.